This T cell receptor beta chain was found in a study of blood T cell repertoires in COVID-19. Background on the study: Specimens from acute and convalescent COVID-19 originated in the United States, Italy and Spain. The analysed material was cDNA or gDNA that came from T cells, B-cell-depleted T cells, or PBMCs.

In the original analysis: Estimation of nucleated cell counts relied on the amplification of reference gene primers. The assay was immunoSEQ multiplex PCR, and TCRdb's table has in-frame clones only and misses some. V, J and clone size were drawn from that table, and D and trimming were deduced from the DNA. The sample yields about half a million clones, roughly 88% seen once. This clone came up once. The CDR3 spans 18 residues. V lost 0 bases to trimming and J lost 5 bases; unmatched junction nucleotides: 13. Germline V gives CDR1 SGHRS, CDR2 YFSETQ. The source of this sequence is a human donor in a cohort sampled during active COVID-19. The gene calls are TRBV5-1 and TRBJ2-2, with 7 bases identical to TRBD1. Sample: peripheral blood. In DNA, the CDR3 is TGCGCCAGCAGCTTGGGAAGATGGGACAGCGGAGAAACCGGGGAGCTGTTTTTT. It yields the protein CASSLGRWDSGETGELFF.